This passage covers 29 T cell receptor beta chains from one sample sequenced in a study of TIL therapy for anti-PD-1-resistant metastatic lung cancer. Time point described: pre-treatment sample, taken before nivolumab and TIL therapy. The libraries were made with immunoSEQ v3. Measured with immunoSEQ multiplex PCR; TCRdb has only the in-frame clones, and not every one. This table has under 65,000 clones, about 81% appearing once. The sequenced sample was blood, obtained at baseline. The receptors were sampled from a person aged 25-85 years with non-small cell lung cancer.

V usage is TRBV6-6 and J usage is TRBJ2-2, with D possibly TRBD1 on 6 matching bases. The V end was cut by 7 bases, the J end by 5 bases, with 14 bases between. This CDR3 has 14 amino acids. In germline, CDR1 is MNHNY, CDR2 SVGAGI (reference sequence). The CDR3 reads CASTLRGFTGELFF. The CDR3 coding sequence is TGTGCCAGCACCCTAAGGGGGTTTACCGGGGAGCTGTTTTTT.

The rearrangement joins TRBV30 to TRBJ2-1; D is possibly TRBD2 (6 bases). Per germline, CDR1 GTSNPN and CDR2 SVGIG (reference sequence). CDR3 length: 14 amino acids. V was cut by 0 bases and J by 4 bases, with 10 bases left in between. The CDR3 region has the DNA TGTGCCTGGAGTGTGGGGGGACCATACAATGAGCAGTTCTTC. This translates into CAWSVGGPYNEQFF.

The rearrangement joins TRBV4-3 to TRBJ2-3; TRBD2 aligns across 7 bases. Germline V lookup: CDR1 LGHNA, CDR2 YSLEER. Trimming cost V 2 bases and J 9 bases; bases outside gene matches: 2. The CDR3 runs 12 residues. The CDR3, as DNA: TGCGCCAGCAGCCAACGAGCGGGGACGCAGTATTTT. Protein product: CASSQRAGTQYF.

CDR3 sequence: CASSPTGSSYEQYF. As DNA, the CDR3 is TGTGCCAGTAGCCCTACCGGGAGCTCCTACGAGCAGTACTTC. The chain couples TRBV19 to TRBJ2-7; D is perhaps TRBD2 (6 bases). Trimming stripped 6 bases from V and 0 bases from J, with 12 bases between. This CDR3 has 14 amino acids. Per germline, CDR1 LNHDA and CDR2 SQIVND (reference sequence).

The chain carries TRBV10-1 and TRBJ2-1, with 11 bases that match TRBD1. V trimming: 5 bases; J trimming: 7 bases; junction bases outside the gene matches: 7. This CDR3 has 15 residues. The V gene's germline CDR1 is WNHNN and CDR2 SYGVQD (reference sequence). The CDR3 DNA reads as TGCGCCAGCAGTCCCGGACAGGGGGCATTTAATGAGCAGTTCTTC. Its translation is CASSPGQGAFNEQFF.

This rearrangement joins TRBV5-1 to TRBJ1-1, with D uncertain. CDR1 SGHRS and CDR2 YFSETQ come from the germline V gene. The length of the CDR3 is 13 residues. The V and J ends lost 2 bases and 1 base respectively, with 6 bases between them. In nucleotides, the CDR3 is TGCGCCAGCAGCTTTGAGGGGAACACTGAAGCTTTCTTT. As protein: CASSFEGNTEAFF.

J is TRBJ1-6 and V is TRBV19; 7 nucleotides agree with TRBD1. This CDR3 has 14 residues. J lost 10 bases, V lost 6 bases, and 9 bases had no gene match. Germline values: CDR1 LNHDA, CDR2 SQIVND (reference sequence). The CDR3, as DNA: TGTGCCAGTAGCACCGGTAACAGGGGATCACCCCTCCACTTT. Protein sequence: CASSTGNRGSPLHF.

This chain links TRBV29-1 with TRBJ1-1, with D perhaps matching TRBD1 (6 bases). This CDR3 is 9 amino acids long. The germline V gene encodes CDR1 SQVTM and CDR2 ANQGSEA. Trimming took off 4 bases at V and 12 bases at J, with 9 bases between the two ends. The CDR3 coding sequence is TGCAGCGTTGGGACAGATTCTTTCTTT. Protein product: CSVGTDSFF.

The chain is built from TRBV6-4 and TRBJ1-1, with D possibly matching TRBD1 (6 bases). Trimming took off 6 bases at V and 4 bases at J, with 15 bases between the two ends. The CDR3 is made up of 14 amino acids. Germline-derived CDR1 and CDR2 are MRHNA and SNTAGT. CDR3 in amino acids: CASRRSGEGTEAFF. For the CDR3, the DNA is TGTGCCAGCAGGAGATCAGGGGAGGGCACTGAAGCTTTCTTT.

CDR3 bases: TGTGCCAGCAGTGAACAACTCACAGATACGCAGTATTTT. This translates into CASSEQLTDTQYF. The J gene is TRBJ2-3, the V gene TRBV6-1; D ambiguous. V lost 2 bases and J 2 bases, leaving 5 bases between the germline ends. Germline values: CDR1 MNHNS, CDR2 SASEGT. The CDR3 runs 13 residues.

V and J are TRBV5-8 and TRBJ2-1; D unresolved. Germline assignment: CDR1 SGHTS and CDR2 YDEGEE. CDR3 length: 12 residues. Trimming left V 4 bases short and J 6 bases short, with 8 bases between. DNA for the CDR3: TGTGCCAGCAGCAGAAGGACCAATGAGCAGTTCTTC. Translation: CASSRRTNEQFF.

This chain uses TRBV6-5 with TRBJ2-7; the D is unclear. The CDR3 contains 15 residues. The germline V gene has CDR1 MNHEY and CDR2 SVGAGI. Trimming took off 0 bases at V and 2 bases at J, with 11 bases between the two ends. The CDR3 region has the DNA TGTGCCAGCAGTTACTCGAAAATGGGGACCTACGAGCAGTACTTC. Protein sequence: CASSYSKMGTYEQYF.

The gene calls are TRBV28 and TRBJ1-3; TRBD1 matches at 7 bases. J lost 2 bases, V lost 9 bases, and 7 bases had no gene match. The CDR3 is 14 amino acids. Looked up from germline, CDR1 is MDHEN and CDR2 is SYDVKM. In DNA, the CDR3 is TGTGCCAGAAGCTCCGACAGGGCTGGAAACACCATATATTTT. Protein: CARSSDRAGNTIYF.

A few counts support this clone. This CDR3 is CASSLLTASSYEQYF. In nucleotides, the CDR3 is TGTGCCAGCAGTTTATTGACAGCGAGCTCCTACGAGCAGTACTTC. V gene TRBV28 combines with J gene TRBJ2-7, with D possibly being TRBD1 (5 bases). The CDR3 covers 15 residues. CDR1 and CDR2 from the germline V gene are MDHEN and SYDVKM. V was clipped by 1 base and J by 0 bases, with 10 bases between them.

This chain joins TRBV23-1 and TRBJ2-3, with D maybe TRBD1 (6 bases). TRBV23-1 is an ORF; its function is uncertain. Trimming left V 6 bases short and J 0 bases short, with 25 bases between. This CDR3 contains 19 residues. As DNA, the CDR3 is TGCGCCAGCAGCCACGGGACACGGGTTAGATTCTTAAGCACAGATACGCAGTATTTT. Amino acid sequence: CASSHGTRVRFLSTDTQYF.

This clone appeared a single time. V is TRBV5-4 and J is TRBJ2-6; D is possibly TRBD2 (6 bases). V lost 0 bases to trimming and J lost 3 bases, with 10 bases between them. The CDR3 is 16 residues long. CDR1 and CDR2 (germline): SGHNT, YYREEE (reference sequence). The CDR3: CASSLDGGLGANVLTF. The DNA of the CDR3 is TGTGCCAGCAGCTTGGATGGGGGACTTGGGGCCAACGTCCTGACTTTC.

This clone showed up just a few times. V and J are TRBV4-2 and TRBJ1-2, with a tentative D call TRBD1 (5 bases). V was cut by 4 bases and J by 4 bases, with 10 bases left in between. Germline V gives CDR1 LGHNA, CDR2 YNFKEQ. The CDR3 length is 13 residues. CDR3 sequence reads: CASSRDSSYGYTF. CDR3 DNA sequence: TGTGCCAGCAGCCGCGACAGTTCCTATGGCTACACCTTC.

The rearrangement links TRBV7-2 to TRBJ2-1, with unresolved D. Germline values: CDR1 SGHTA, CDR2 FQGNSA. The V end lost 1 base, the J end lost 0 bases, and 4 bases lay between the germline ends. The CDR3 totals 14 residues. The CDR3 sequence: CASSLGGSYNEQFF. CDR3 sequence (DNA): TGTGCCAGCAGCTTAGGGGGCTCCTACAATGAGCAGTTCTTC.

The V gene is TRBV4-3, the J gene TRBJ2-2, with TRBD2 identical over 10 bases. The CDR3 is 15 residues long. The trim removed 5 bases at V and 3 bases at J, leaving 3 bases unmatched. Germline V gene data show CDR1 as LGHNA and CDR2 as YSLEER. DNA for the CDR3: TGCGCCAGCAGCATACTAGCGGGACACACCGGGGAGCTGTTTTTT. This sequence encodes CASSILAGHTGELFF.

V usage is TRBV18 and J usage is TRBJ2-7; possible D gene TRBD2, 6 bases. Germline assignment: CDR1 KGHSH and CDR2 LQKENI. V was trimmed by 3 bases and J by 6 bases, leaving 12 bases between them. The length of the CDR3 is 13 residues. CDR3: CASSPGIGSEQYF. DNA of the CDR3: TGTGCCAGCTCACCCGGGATCGGGAGCGAGCAGTACTTC.

The rearrangement links TRBV5-1 to TRBJ2-6; D might be TRBD1 (6 bases). V lost 1 base, J lost 0 bases, and 14 bases lay in between. In germline, CDR1 is SGHRS, CDR2 YFSETQ. This CDR3 comprises 18 residues. CDR3 in DNA: TGCGCCAGCAGCTTGCGTTCAGGGGCCCCCTCTGGGGCCAACGTCCTGACTTTC. This codes for CASSLRSGAPSGANVLTF.

CDR3 in DNA: TGTGCCAGCACCCTCCTTCCGGGACTAGCTCTAGATACGCAGTATTTT. It yields the protein CASTLLPGLALDTQYF. The J gene is TRBJ2-3, the V gene TRBV11-2; 9 bases map to TRBD2. Trimming took 7 bases from V and 5 from J; bases not matched to a gene: 13. This CDR3 is 16 amino acids long. Germline CDR1 is SGHAT and CDR2 is FQNNGV.

This sequence joins TRBV5-1 and TRBJ2-2; the D call may be TRBD1 or TRBD2 (5 bases each). V lost 4 bases, J lost 0 bases, and 13 bases lay in between. Germline CDR1 is SGHRS and CDR2 is YFSETQ. The CDR3 consists of 16 residues. This CDR3 reads CASSMLGTPNTGELFF. CDR3 sequence (DNA): TGCGCCAGCAGCATGCTCGGGACGCCGAACACCGGGGAGCTGTTTTTT.

The V call is TRBV5-6, the J call TRBJ2-7; D might be TRBD2 (6 bases). V lost 6 bases, J lost 0 bases, and 16 bases lay in between. The CDR3 sequence is 15 residues long. CDR1 and CDR2 from the germline V gene are SGHDT and YYEEEE. The CDR3 sequence: CASTVSGTYSYEQYF. The CDR3 bases are TGTGCCAGCACCGTCTCCGGGACTTACTCCTACGAGCAGTACTTC.

The V gene is TRBV6-2 or TRBV6-3, the J gene TRBJ1-2; no reliable D call. V gave up 1 base and J gave up 7 bases, with 7 bases separating them. This CDR3 is 12 amino acids long. The germline gives CDR1 MNHEY, CDR2 SVGEGT. The CDR3: CASSYWQFGYTF. The DNA for the CDR3 is TGTGCCAGCAGTTACTGGCAGTTTGGCTACACCTTC.

The chain couples TRBV2 to TRBJ2-5; 12 bases are a match to TRBD1. The germline V gene encodes CDR1 SNHLY and CDR2 FYNNEI. This CDR3 has 14 amino acids. V gave up 7 bases and J gave up 5 bases; unmatched junction bases: 5. The CDR3 DNA reads as TGTGCCAGCACGGGACAGGGGGCTTTGGAGACCCAGTACTTC. Residues: CASTGQGALETQYF.

This sequence joins TRBV19 and TRBJ2-4; D possibly uses TRBD1 or TRBD2 (7 bases each). Germline values: CDR1 LNHDA, CDR2 SQIVND (reference sequence). V shed 5 bases and J shed 9 bases, with 17 bases lying between them. The CDR3 consists of 14 residues. The CDR3 DNA follows: TGTGCCAGTAGTCCCCGACAGGGAGGGGGCATTCAGTACTTC. It is translated as CASSPRQGGGIQYF. Combining the CDR3 with reference TRBV19 and TRBJ2-4 gives the whole variable domain DGGITQSPKYLFRKEGQNVTLSCEQNLNHDAMYWYRQDPGQGLRLIYYSQIVNDFQKGDIAEGYSVSREKKESFPLTVTSAQKNPTAFYLCASSPRQGGGIQYFGAGTRLSVL.

This chain joins TRBV6-2 or TRBV6-3 and TRBJ2-1; D is ambiguous. The germline V and J ends were trimmed by 2 bases and 0 bases, with 14 bases remaining between them. The CDR3 is 17 residues long. CDR1 is MNHEY, CDR2 SVGEGT, per germline. The CDR3 region is CASSYDVVRPSYNEQFF. In DNA form, the CDR3 reads TGTGCCAGCAGTTACGACGTGGTCCGACCCTCCTACAATGAGCAGTTCTTC.

V usage is TRBV3-1 (or the pseudogene TRBV3-2) and J usage is TRBJ2-2; D is perhaps TRBD1 (5 bases). V was shortened by 4 bases and J by 0 bases, with 12 bases between the two germline ends. The CDR3 consists of 16 residues. Germline CDR1 LGHDT, CDR2 YNNKEL (reference sequence). The CDR3 DNA follows: TGTGCCAGCAGCCTAAGACAGTTTTCGAACACCGGGGAGCTGTTTTTT. As protein: CASSLRQFSNTGELFF.